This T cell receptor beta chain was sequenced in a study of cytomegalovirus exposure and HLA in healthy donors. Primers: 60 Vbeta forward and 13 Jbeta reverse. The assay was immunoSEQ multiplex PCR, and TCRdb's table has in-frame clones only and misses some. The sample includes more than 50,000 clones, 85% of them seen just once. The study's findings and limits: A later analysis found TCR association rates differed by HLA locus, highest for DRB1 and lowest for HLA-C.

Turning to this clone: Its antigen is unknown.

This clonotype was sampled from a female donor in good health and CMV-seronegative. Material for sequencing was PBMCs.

CDR3: CASTQRTTRRTGELFF. In DNA, the CDR3 is TGTGCCAGCACCCAACGGACTACTCGAAGGACCGGGGAGCTGTTTTTT. The chain links TRBV11-1 to TRBJ2-2, with TRBD2 as a possible D gene (6 bases). Trimming cost V 7 bases and J 5 bases, with 20 bases left between them. There are 16 residues in the CDR3. Germline CDR1 SGHAT, CDR2 FQDESV (reference sequence). Using reference TRBV11-1 and TRBJ2-2 for the parts outside the CDR3, the full variable domain is EAEVAQSPRYKITEKSQAVAFWCDPISGHATLYWYRQILGQGPELLVQFQDESVVDDSQLPKDRFSAERLKGVDSTLKIQPAELGDSAMYLCASTQRTTRRTGELFFGEGSRLTVL.